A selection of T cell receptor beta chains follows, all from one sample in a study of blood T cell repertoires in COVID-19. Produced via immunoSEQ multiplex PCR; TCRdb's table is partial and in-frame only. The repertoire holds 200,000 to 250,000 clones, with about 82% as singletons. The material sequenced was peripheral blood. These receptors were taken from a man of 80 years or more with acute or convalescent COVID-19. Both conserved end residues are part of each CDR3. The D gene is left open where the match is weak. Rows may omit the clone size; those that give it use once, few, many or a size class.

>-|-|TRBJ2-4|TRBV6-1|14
CASSEWGRSNIQYF
TGTGCCAGCAGTGAGTGGGGCCGCTCAAACATTCAGTACTTC
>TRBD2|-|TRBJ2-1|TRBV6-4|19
CASSDQGLALPSSYNEQFF
TGTGCCAGCAGTGACCAGGGACTAGCGCTACCTAGCTCCTACAATGAGCAGTTCTTC
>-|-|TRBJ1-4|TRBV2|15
CASSPLQGTNEKLFF
TGTGCCAGCAGTCCTCTACAGGGAACTAATGAAAAACTGTTTTTT
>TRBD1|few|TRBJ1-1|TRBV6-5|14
CASSSGGLPVEAFF
TGTGCCAGCAGTTCAGGGGGACTCCCCGTGGAAGCTTTCTTT
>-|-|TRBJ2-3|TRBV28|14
CASSSRTPSDTQYF
TGTGCCAGCAGTTCCCGGACTCCCTCGGATACGCAGTATTTT
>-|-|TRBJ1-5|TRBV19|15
CASSMGTGRPQPQHF
TGTGCCAGTAGTATGGGAACAGGGCGGCCGCAGCCCCAGCATTTT
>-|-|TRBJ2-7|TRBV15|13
CATSRVQVGEQYF
TGTGCCACCAGCAGAGTACAGGTCGGCGAGCAGTACTTC
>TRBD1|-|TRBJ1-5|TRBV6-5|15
CASSSTGGINQPQHF
TGTGCCAGCAGTTCGACAGGGGGGATCAATCAGCCCCAGCATTTT
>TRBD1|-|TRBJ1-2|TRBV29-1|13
CSVTTRQGFGYTF
TGCAGCGTCACGACCCGACAGGGCTTTGGCTACACCTTC
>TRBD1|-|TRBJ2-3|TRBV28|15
CASSLQGLGADTQYF
TGTGCCAGCAGCCTACAGGGGTTGGGAGCAGATACGCAGTATTTT
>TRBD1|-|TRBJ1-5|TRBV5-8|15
CASSITGEKQRPQHF
TGTGCCAGCAGTATTACAGGGGAAAAGCAACGGCCCCAGCATTTT
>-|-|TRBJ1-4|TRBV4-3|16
CASSGAGYGANEKLFF
TGCGCCAGCAGCGGGGCCGGGTATGGAGCTAATGAAAAACTGTTTTTT
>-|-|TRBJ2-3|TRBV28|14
CASSPGTVTDTQYF
TGTGCCAGCAGTCCCGGGACTGTCACAGATACGCAGTATTTT
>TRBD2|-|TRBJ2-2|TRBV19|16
CASSIPGLAVRGELFF
TGTGCCAGTAGTATTCCGGGACTAGCGGTTAGGGGGGAGCTGTTTTTT
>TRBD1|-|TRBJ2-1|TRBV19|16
CASSNHIALGQGAQFF
TGTGCCAGTAGTAACCATATAGCCCTCGGACAGGGGGCACAGTTCTTC
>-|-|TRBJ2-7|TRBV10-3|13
CAISEGRFYEQYF
TGTGCCATCAGTGAGGGCAGGTTCTACGAGCAGTACTTC
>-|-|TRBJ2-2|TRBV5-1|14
CASSLTGNTGELFF
TGCGCCAGCAGCTTAACAGGGAACACCGGGGAGCTGTTTTTT
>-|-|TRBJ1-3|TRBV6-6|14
CASTRGGSRNTIYF
TGTGCCAGCACCAGGGGTGGGTCGCGGAACACCATATATTTT
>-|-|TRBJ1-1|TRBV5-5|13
CASSLLMNTEAFF
TGTGCCAGCAGCTTGTTAATGAACACTGAAGCTTTCTTT
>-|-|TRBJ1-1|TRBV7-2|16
CASSPPSRLWNTEAFF
TGTGCCAGCAGCCCACCCAGTAGACTCTGGAACACTGAAGCTTTCTTT
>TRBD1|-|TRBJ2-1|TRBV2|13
CASSYRGNNEQFF
TGTGCCAGCAGTTACAGGGGAAACAATGAGCAGTTCTTC
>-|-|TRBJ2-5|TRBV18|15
CASSPQGGLGETQYF
TGTGCCAGCTCACCGCAGGGAGGCTTAGGAGAGACCCAGTACTTC
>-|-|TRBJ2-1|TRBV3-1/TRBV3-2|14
CASSQLQGTNEQFF
TGTGCCAGCAGCCAGCTCCAGGGAACAAATGAGCAGTTCTTC
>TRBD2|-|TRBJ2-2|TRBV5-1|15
CASTGVAGADGELFF
TGCGCCAGTACGGGTGTAGCGGGAGCTGACGGGGAGCTGTTTTTT
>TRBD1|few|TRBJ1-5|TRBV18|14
CASSPGAGGMPQHF
TGTGCCAGCTCACCTGGGGCAGGGGGAATGCCCCAGCATTTT
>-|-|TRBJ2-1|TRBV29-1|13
CSVEGGEENEQFF
TGCAGCGTTGAAGGCGGTGAGGAGAATGAGCAGTTCTTC
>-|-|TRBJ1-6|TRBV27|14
CASTLFGGTSPLHF
TGTGCCAGCACTCTCTTTGGAGGGACTTCACCCCTCCACTTT
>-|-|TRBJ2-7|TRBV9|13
CASSGDTSYEQYF
TGTGCCAGCAGCGGGGACACCTCCTACGAGCAGTACTTC
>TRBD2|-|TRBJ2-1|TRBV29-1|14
CSVDGGSSYNEQFF
TGCAGCGTTGACGGCGGGAGCTCCTACAATGAGCAGTTCTTC
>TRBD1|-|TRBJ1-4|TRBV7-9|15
CASSRPRQGTEKLFF
TGTGCCAGCAGTCGGCCCCGACAGGGTACGGAAAAACTGTTTTTT
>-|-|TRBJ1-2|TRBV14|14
CASSREGANYGYTF
TGTGCCAGCAGCCGAGAAGGAGCTAACTATGGCTACACCTTC
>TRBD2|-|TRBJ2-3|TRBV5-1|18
CASSSGLAGGEGTDTQYF
TGCGCCAGCAGCTCAGGACTAGCGGGGGGTGAGGGCACAGATACGCAGTATTTT
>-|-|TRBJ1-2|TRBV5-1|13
CASSLGGQSGYTF
TGCGCCAGCAGCTTGGGAGGGCAGTCTGGCTACACCTTC
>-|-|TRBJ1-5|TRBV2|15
CASSQDGHSNQPQHF
TGTGCCAGCAGTCAGGACGGACATAGCAATCAGCCCCAGCATTTT
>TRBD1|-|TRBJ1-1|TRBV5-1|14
CASSSVGTAPEAFF
TGCGCCAGCAGCAGTGTGGGGACAGCCCCTGAAGCTTTCTTT
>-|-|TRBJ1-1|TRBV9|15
CASSVAGTANTEAFF
TGTGCCAGCAGCGTAGCTGGAACAGCGAACACTGAAGCTTTCTTT
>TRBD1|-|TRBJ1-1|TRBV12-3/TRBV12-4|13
CASSKGANTEAFF
TGTGCCAGCAGTAAGGGGGCAAACACTGAAGCTTTCTTT
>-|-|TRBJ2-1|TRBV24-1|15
CATSDLRGSYNEQFF
TGTGCCACCAGTGATTTAAGGGGCTCCTACAATGAGCAGTTCTTC
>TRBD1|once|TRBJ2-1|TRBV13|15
CASSFSGQGSNEQFF
TGTGCCAGCAGCTTCTCGGGACAGGGGAGCAATGAGCAGTTCTTC
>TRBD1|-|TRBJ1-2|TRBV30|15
CAWRGTGKSNYGYTF
TGTGCCTGGAGAGGGACAGGGAAAAGTAACTATGGCTACACCTTC
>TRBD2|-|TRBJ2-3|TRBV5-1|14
CASSSGLAGERQYF
TGCGCCAGCAGCTCCGGACTAGCGGGCGAGAGGCAGTATTTT
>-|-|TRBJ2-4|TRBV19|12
CASSGGRDIQYF
TGTGCCAGTAGTGGGGGCAGGGACATTCAGTACTTC
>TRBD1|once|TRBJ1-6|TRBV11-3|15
CASSSGTGDNSPLHF
TGTGCCAGCAGCTCCGGGACAGGGGATAATTCACCCCTCCACTTT
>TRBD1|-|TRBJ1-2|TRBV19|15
CASSIGTATNYGYTF
TGTGCCAGTAGTATCGGGACAGCGACTAACTATGGCTACACCTTC
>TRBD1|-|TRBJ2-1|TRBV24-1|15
CATRGTGVSYNEQFF
TGTGCCACCCGAGGGACAGGAGTCTCCTACAATGAGCAGTTCTTC
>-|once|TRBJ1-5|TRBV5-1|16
CASSLDPQGPGQPQHF
TGCGCCAGCAGCTTGGACCCACAGGGACCCGGTCAGCCCCAGCATTTT
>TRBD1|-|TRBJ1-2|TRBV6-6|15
CASSLTGGSGYGYTF
TGTGCCAGCAGTCTGACAGGGGGCTCTGGCTATGGCTACACCTTC
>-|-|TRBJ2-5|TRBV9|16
CASSLSGGRGQETQYF
TGTGCCAGCAGCCTTTCGGGGGGCAGGGGTCAAGAGACCCAGTACTTC
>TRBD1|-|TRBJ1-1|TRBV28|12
CASSIPTGEAFF
TGTGCCAGCAGTATTCCGACAGGGGAGGCTTTCTTT
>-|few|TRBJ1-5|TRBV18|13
CASSEARDQPQHF
TGTGCCAGCTCAGAGGCACGGGATCAGCCCCAGCATTTT
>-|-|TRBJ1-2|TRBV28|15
CASSLSSRQAYGYTF
TGTGCCAGCAGTTTAAGTAGCCGCCAAGCCTATGGCTACACCTTC
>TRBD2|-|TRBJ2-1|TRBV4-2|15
CASKMPGLAPSEQFF
TGTGCCAGCAAAATGCCGGGACTAGCCCCTTCTGAGCAGTTCTTC
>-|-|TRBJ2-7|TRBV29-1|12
CSVEGQSYEQYF
TGCAGCGTTGAAGGACAGTCCTACGAGCAGTACTTC